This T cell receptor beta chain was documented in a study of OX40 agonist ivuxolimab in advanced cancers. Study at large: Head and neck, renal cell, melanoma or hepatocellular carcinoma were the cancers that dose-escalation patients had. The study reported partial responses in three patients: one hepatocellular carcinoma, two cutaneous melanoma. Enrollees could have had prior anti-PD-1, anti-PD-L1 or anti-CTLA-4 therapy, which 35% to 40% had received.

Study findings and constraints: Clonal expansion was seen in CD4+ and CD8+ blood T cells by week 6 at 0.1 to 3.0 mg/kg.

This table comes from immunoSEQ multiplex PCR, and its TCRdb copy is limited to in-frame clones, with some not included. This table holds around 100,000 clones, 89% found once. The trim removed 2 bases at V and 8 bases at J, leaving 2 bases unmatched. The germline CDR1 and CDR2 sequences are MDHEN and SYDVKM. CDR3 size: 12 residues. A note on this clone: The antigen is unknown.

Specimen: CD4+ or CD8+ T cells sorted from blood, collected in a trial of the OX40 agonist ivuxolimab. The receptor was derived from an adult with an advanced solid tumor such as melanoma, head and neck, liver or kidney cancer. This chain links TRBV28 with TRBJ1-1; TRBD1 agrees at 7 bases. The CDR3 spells CASSLPGQEAFF. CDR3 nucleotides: TGTGCCAGCAGTTTACCGGGACAGGAAGCTTTCTTT.